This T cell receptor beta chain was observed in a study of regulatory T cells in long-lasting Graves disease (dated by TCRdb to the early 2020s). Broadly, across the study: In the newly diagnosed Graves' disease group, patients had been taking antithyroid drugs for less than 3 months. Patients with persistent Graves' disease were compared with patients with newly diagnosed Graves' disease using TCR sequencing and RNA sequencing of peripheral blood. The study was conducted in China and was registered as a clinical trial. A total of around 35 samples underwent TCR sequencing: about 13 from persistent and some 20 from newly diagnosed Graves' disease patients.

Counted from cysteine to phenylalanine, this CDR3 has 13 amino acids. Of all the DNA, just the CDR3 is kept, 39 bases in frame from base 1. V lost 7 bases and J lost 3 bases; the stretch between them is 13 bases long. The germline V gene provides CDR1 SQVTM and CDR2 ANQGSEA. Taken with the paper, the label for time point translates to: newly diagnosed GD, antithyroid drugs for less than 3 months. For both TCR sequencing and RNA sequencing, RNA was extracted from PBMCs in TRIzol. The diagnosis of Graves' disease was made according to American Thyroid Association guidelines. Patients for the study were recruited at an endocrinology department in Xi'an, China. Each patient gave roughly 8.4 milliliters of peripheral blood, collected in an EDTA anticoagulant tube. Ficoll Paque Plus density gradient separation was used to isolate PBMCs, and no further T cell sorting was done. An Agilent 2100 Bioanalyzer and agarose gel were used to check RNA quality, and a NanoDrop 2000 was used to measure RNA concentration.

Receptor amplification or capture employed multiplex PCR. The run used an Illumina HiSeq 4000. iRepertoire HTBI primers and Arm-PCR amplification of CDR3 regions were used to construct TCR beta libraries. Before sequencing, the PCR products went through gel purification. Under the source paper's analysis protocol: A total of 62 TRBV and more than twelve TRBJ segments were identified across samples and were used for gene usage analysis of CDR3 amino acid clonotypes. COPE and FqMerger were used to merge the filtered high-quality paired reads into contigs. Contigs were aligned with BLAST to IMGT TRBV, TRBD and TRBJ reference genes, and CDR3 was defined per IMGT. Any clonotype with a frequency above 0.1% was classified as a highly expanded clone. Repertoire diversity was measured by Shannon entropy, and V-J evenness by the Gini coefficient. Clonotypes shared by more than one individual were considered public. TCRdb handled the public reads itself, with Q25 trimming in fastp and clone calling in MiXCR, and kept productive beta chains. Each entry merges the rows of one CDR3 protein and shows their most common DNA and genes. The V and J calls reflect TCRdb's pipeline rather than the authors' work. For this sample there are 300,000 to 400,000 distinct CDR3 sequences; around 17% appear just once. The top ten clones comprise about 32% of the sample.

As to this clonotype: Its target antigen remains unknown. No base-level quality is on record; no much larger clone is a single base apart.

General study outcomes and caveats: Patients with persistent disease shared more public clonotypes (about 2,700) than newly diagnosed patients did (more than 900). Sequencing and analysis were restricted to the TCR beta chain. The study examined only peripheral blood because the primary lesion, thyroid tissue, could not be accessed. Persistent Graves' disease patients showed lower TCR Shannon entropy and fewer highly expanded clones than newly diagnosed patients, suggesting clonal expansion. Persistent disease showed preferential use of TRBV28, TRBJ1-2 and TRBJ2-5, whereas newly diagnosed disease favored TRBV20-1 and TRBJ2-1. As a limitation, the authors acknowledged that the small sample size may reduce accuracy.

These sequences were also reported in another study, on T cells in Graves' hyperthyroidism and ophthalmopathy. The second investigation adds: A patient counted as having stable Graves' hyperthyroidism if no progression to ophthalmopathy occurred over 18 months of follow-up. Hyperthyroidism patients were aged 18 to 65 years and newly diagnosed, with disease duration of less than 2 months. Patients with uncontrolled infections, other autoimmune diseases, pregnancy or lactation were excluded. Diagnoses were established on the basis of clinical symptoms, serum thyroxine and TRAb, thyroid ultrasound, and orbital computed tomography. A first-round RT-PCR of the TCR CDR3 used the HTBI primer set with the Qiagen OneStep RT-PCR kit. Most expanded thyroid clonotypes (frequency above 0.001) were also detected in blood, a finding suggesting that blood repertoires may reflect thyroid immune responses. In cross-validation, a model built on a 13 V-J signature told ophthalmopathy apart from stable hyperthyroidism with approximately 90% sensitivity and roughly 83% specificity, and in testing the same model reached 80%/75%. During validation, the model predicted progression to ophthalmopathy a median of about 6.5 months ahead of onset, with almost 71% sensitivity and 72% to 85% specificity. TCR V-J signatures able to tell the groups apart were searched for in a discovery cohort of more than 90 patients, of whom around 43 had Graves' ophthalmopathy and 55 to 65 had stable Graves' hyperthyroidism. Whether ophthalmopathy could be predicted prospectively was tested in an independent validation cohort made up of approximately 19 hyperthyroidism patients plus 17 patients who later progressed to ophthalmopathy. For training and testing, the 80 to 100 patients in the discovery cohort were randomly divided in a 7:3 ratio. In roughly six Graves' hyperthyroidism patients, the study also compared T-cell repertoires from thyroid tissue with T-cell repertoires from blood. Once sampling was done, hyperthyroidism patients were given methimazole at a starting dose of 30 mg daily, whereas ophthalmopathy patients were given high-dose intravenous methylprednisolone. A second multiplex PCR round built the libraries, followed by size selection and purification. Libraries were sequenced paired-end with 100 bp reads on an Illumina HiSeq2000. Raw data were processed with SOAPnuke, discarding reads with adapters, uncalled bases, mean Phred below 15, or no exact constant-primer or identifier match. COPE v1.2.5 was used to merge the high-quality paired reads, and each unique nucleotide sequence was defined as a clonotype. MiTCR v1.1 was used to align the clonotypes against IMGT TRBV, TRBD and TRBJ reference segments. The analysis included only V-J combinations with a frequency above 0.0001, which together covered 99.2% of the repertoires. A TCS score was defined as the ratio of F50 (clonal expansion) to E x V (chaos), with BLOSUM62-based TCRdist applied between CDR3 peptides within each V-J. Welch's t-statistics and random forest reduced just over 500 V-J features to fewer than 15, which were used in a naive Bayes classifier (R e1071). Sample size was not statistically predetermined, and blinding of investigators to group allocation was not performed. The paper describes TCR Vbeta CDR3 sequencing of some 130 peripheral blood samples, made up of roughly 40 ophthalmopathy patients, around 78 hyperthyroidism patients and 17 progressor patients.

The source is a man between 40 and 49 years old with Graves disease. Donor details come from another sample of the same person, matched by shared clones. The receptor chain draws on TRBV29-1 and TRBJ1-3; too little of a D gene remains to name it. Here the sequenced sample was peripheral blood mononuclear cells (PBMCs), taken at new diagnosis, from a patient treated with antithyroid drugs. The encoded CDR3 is CSGSTTLGNTIYF. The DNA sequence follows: TGCAGCGGTTCAACAACGCTTGGAAACACCATATATTTT.